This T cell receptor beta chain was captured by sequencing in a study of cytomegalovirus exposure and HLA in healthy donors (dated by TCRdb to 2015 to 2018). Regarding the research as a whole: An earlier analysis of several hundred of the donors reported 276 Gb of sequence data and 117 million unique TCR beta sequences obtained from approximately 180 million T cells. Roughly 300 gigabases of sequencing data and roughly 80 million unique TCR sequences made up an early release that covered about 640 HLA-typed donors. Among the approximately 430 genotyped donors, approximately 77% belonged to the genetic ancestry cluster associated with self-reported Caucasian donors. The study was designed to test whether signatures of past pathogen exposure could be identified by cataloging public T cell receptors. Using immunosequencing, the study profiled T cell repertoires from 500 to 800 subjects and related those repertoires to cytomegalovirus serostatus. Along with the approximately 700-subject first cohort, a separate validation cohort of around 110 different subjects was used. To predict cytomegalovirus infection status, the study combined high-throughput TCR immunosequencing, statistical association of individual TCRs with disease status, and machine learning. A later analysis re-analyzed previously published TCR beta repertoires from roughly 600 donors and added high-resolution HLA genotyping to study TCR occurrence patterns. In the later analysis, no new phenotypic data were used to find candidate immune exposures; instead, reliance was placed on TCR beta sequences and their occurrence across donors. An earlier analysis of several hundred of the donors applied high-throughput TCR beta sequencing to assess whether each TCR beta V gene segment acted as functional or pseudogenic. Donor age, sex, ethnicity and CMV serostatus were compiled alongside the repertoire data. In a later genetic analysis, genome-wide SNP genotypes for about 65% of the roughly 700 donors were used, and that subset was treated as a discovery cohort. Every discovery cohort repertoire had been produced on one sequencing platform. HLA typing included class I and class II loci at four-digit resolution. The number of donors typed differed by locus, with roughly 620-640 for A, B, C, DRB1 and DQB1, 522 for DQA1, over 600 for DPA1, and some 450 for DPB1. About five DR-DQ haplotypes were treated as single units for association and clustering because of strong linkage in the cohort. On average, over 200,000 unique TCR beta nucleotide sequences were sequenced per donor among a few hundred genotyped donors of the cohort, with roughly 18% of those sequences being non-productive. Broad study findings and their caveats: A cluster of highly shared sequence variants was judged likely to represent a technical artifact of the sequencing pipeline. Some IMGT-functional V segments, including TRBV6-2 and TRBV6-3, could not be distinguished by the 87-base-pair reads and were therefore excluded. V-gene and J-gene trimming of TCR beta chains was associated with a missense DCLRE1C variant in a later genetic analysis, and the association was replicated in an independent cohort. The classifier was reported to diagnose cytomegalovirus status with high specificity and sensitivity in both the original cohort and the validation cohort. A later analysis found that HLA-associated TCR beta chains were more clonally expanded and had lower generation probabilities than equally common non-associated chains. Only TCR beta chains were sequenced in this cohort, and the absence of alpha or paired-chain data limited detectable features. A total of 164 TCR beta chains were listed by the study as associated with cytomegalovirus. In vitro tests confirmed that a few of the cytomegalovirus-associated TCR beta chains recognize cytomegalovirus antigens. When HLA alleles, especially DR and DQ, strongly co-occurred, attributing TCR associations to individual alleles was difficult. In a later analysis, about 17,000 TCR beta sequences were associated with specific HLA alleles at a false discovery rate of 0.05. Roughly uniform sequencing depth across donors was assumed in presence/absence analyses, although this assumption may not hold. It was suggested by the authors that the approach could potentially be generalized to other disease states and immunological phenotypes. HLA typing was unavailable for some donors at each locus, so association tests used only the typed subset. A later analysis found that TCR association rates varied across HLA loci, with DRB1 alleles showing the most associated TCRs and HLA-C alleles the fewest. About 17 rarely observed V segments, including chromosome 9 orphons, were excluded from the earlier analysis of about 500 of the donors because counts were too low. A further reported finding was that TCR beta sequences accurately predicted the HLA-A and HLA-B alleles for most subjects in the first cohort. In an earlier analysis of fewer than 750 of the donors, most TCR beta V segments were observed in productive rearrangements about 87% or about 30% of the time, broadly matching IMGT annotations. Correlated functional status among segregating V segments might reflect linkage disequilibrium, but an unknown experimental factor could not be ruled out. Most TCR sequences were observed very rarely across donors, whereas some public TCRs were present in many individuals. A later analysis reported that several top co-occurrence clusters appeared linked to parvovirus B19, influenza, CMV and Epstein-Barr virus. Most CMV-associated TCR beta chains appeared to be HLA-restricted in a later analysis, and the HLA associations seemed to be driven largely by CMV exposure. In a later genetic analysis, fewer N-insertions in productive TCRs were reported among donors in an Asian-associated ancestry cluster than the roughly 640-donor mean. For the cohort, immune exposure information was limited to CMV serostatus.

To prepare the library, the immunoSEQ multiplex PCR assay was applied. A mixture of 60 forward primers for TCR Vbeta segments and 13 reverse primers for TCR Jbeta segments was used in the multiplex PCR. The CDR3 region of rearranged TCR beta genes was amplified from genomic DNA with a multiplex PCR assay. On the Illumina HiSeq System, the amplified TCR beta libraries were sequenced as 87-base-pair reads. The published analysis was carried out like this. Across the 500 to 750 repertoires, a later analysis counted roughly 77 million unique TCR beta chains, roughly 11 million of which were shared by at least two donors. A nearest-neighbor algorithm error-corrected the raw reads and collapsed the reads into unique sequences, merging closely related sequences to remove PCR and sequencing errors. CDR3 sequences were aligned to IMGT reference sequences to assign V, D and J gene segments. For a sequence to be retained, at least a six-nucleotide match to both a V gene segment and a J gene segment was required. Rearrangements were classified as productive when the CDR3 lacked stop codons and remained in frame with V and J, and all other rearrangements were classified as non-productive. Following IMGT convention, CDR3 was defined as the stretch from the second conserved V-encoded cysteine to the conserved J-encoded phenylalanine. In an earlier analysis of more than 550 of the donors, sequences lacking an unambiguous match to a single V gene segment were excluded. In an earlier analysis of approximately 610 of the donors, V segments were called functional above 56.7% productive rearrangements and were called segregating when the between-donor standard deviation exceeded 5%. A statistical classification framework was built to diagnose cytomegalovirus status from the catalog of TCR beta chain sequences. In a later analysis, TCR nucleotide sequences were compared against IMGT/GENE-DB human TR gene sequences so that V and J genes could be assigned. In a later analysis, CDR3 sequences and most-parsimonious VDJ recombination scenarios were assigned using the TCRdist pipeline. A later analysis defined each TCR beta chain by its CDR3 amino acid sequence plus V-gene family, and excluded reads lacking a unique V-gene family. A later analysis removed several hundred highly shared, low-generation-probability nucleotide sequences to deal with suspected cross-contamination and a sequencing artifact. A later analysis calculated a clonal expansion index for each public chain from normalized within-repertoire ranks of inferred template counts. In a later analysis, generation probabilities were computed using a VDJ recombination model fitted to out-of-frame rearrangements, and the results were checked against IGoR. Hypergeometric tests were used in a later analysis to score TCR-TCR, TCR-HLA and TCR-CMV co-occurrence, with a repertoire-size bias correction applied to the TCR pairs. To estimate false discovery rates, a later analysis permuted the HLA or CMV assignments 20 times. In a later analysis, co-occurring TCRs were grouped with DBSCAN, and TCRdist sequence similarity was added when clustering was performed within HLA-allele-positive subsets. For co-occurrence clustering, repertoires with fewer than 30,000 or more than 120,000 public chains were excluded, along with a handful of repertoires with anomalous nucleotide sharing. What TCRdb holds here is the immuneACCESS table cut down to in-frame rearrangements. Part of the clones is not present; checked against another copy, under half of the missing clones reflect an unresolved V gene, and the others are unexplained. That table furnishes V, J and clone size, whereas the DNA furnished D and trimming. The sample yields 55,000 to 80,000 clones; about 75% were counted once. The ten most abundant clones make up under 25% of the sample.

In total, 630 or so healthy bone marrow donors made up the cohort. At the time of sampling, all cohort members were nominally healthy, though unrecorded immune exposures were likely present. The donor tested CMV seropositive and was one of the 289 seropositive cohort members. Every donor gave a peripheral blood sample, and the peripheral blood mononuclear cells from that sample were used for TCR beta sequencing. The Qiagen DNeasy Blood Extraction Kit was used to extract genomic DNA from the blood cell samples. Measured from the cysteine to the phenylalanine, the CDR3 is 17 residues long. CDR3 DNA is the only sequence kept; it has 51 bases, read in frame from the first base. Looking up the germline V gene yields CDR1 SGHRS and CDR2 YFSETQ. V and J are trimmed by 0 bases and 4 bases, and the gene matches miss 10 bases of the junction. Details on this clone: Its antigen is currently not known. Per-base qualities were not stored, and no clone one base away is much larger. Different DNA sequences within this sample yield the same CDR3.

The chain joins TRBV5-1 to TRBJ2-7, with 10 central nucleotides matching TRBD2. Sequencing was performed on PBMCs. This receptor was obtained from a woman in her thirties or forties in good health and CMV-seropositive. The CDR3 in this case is CASSLEVSGGFLYEQYF. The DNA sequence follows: TGCGCCAGCAGCTTGGAAGTTAGCGGGGGGTTCCTTTACGAGCAGTACTTC.